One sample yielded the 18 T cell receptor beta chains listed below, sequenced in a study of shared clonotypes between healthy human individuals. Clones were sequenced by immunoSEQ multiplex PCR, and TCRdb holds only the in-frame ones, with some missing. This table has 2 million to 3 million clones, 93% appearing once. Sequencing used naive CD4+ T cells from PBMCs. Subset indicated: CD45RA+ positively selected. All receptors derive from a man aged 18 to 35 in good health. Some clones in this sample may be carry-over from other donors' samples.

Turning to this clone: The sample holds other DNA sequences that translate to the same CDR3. The CDR3 nucleotides read TGTGCCAGCTCCCGCGGGGTGGCCTACGAGCAGTACTTC. Protein sequence: CASSRGVAYEQYF. The rearrangement links TRBV18 to TRBJ2-7; TRBD2 might be the D (6 bases). CDR1 and CDR2 (germline): KGHSH, LQKENI. The CDR3 is made up of 13 amino acids. Trimming cost V 6 bases and J 2 bases, with 11 bases left between them.

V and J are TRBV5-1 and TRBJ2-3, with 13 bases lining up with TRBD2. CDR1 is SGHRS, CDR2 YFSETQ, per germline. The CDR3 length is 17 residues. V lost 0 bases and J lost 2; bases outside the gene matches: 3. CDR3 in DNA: TGCGCCAGCAGCTTGGGGACTAGCGGGGGTGTCACAGATACGCAGTATTTT. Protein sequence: CASSLGTSGGVTDTQYF.

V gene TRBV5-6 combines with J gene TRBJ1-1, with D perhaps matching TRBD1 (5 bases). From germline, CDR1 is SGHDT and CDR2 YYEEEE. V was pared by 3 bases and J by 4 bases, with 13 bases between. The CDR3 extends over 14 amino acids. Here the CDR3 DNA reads TGTGCCAGCAGCTGGGGGAGTTCGGGCACTGAAGCTTTCTTT. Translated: CASSWGSSGTEAFF. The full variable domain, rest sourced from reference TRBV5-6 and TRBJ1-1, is DAGVTQSPTHLIKTRGQQVTLRCSPKSGHDTVSWYQQALGQGPQFIFQYYEEEERQRGNFPDRFSGHQFPNYSSELNVNALLLGDSALYLCASSWGSSGTEAFFGQGTRLTVV.

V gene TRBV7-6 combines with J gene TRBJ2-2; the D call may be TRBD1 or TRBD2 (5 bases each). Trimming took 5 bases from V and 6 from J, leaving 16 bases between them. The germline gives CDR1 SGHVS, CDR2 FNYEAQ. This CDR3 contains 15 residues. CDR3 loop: CASSPSGSFAGELFF. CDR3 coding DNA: TGTGCCAGCAGCCCGTCAGGGAGTTTCGCCGGGGAGCTGTTTTTT.

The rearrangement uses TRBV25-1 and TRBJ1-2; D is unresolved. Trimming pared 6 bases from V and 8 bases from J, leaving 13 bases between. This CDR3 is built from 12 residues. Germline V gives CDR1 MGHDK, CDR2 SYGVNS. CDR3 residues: CASRTDQTGYTF. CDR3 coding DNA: TGTGCCAGCAGGACGGACCAGACCGGCTACACCTTC.

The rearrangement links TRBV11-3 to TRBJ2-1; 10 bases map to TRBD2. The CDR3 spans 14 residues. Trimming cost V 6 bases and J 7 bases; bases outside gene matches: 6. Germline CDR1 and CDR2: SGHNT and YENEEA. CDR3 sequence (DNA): TGTGCCAGCAGTCGGACTAGCGGTTATAATGAGCAGTTCTTC. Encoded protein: CASSRTSGYNEQFF.

The CDR3 protein is CASSLRRGRLVNQPQHF. The CDR3 DNA follows: TGTGCCAGCAGTTTGAGGAGGGGGCGCCTCGTCAATCAGCCCCAGCATTTT. The V and J genes are TRBV28 and TRBJ1-5; 7 bases fit TRBD1. The length of the CDR3 is 17 residues. V was pared by 3 bases and J by 3 bases, with 11 bases of the junction left unmatched. Germline V gene lookup returns CDR1 MDHEN and CDR2 SYDVKM.

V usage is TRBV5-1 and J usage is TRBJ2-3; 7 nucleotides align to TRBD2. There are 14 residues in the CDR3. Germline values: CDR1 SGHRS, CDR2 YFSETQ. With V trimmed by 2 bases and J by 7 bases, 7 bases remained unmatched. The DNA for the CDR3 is TGCGCCAGCAGCTTCGCGGGAGAAGTAAATACGCAGTATTTT. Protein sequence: CASSFAGEVNTQYF.

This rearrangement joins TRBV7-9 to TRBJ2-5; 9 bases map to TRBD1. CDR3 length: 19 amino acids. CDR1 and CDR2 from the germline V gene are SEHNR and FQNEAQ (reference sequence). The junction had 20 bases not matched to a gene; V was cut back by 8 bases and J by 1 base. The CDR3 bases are TGTGCCAGCCTGAGATGGGGACAGGGATTCAGTGGCGGCCAAGAGACCCAGTACTTC. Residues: CASLRWGQGFSGGQETQYF. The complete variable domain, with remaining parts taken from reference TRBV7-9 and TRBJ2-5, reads DTGVSQNPRHKITKRGQNVTFRCDPISEHNRLYWYRQTLGQGPEFLTYFQNEAQLEKSRLLSDRFSAERPKGSFSTLEIQRTEQGDSAMYLCASLRWGQGFSGGQETQYFGPGTRLLVL.

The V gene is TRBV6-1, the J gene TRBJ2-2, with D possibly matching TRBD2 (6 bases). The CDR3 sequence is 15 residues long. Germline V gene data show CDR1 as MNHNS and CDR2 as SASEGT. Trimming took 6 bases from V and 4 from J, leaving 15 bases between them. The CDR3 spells CASRAGSLGTGELFF. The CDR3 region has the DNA TGTGCCAGCAGAGCCGGGAGCCTTGGCACCGGGGAGCTGTTTTTT.

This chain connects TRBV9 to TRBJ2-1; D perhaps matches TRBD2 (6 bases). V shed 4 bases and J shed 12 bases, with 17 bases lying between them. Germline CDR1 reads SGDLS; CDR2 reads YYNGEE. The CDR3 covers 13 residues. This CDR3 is CASSPGRTIRQFF. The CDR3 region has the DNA TGTGCCAGCAGCCCAGGAAGGACTATACGGCAGTTCTTC.

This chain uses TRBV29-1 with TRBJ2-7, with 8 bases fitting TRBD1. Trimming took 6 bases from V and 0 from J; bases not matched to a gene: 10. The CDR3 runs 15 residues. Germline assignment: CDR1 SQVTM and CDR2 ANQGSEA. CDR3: CSVLVRGPGSYEQYF. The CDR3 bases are TGCAGCGTATTAGTCAGGGGGCCGGGCTCCTACGAGCAGTACTTC.

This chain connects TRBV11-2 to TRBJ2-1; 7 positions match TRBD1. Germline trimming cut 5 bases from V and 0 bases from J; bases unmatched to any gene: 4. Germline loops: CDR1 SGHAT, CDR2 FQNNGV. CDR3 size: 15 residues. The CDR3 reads CASSRGQSSYNEQFF. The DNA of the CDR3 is TGTGCCAGCAGCCGGGGACAGAGCTCCTACAATGAGCAGTTCTTC.

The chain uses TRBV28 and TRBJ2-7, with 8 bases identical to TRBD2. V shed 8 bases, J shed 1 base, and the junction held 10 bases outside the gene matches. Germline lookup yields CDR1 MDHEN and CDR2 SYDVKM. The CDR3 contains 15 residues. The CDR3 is CASRQAGARSYEQYF. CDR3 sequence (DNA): TGTGCCAGCCGACAAGCGGGAGCGAGGTCCTACGAGCAGTACTTC.

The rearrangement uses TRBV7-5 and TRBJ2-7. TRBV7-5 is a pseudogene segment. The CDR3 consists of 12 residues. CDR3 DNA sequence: TGTGTCAGAAGCCGAGGGGTTTGTGAGCAGTACTTC. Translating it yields CVRSRGVCEQYF.

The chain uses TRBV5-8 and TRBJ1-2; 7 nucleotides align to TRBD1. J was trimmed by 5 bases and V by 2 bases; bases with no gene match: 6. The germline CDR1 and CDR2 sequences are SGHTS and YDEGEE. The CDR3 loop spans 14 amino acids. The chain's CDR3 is CASSFLGQEYGYTF. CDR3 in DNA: TGTGCCAGCAGCTTCCTAGGACAGGAATATGGCTACACCTTC. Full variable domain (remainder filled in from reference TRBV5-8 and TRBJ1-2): EAGVTQSPTHLIKTRGQQATLRCSPISGHTSVYWYQQALGLGLQFLLWYDEGEERNRGNFPPRFSGRQFPNYSSELNVNALELEDSALYLCASSFLGQEYGYTFGSGTRLTVV.

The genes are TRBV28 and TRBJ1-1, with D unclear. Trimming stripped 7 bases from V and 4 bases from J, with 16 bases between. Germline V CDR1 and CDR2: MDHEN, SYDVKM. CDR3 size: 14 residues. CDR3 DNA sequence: TGTGCCAGCAATCAAGTTTTGGGCCGCACTGAAGCTTTCTTT. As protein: CASNQVLGRTEAFF.

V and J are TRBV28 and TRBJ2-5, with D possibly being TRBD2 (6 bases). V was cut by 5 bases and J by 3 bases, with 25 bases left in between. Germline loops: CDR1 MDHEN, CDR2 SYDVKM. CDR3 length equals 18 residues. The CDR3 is CASSTSLGFLGGEETQYF. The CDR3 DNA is TGTGCCAGCAGTACCTCTCTAGGTTTTTTGGGGGGAGAAGAGACCCAGTACTTC.